The next 12 T cell receptor beta chains were all read from a single sample in a study of blood T cells in healthy people across ages. Together with a sample-barcoded 5' primer, a J-beta primer mix was included in a second PCR lasting about 7 to 12 cycles. Via MiXCR, TCRdb re-called the 5' RACE reads, giving one row per CDR3 protein. This table has about 720,000 distinct CDR3 sequences, about 24% appearing once. Material for sequencing was blood. These receptors all come from a man between 65 and 85 years old in good health.

This clonotype was counted between two and nine times. The J gene is TRBJ2-7, the V gene TRBV21-1; the D call of TRBD1 is as the table states it, not checked on the DNA. TRBV21-1 is termed a pseudogene. There are 16 residues in the CDR3. The CDR3 DNA reads as TGTGCCAGCAGCAAAGAGCTAGCGGACACTCCTGAGGAGCAGTACGTC. Residues: CASSKELADTPEEQYV.

V gene TRBV6-2 or TRBV6-3 combines with J gene TRBJ2-5; tentatively, D is TRBD1 (6 bases). Judging by the DNA end, TRBJ2-7 fits better; the J call may be wrong. This CDR3 is built from 12 residues. From germline, CDR1 is MNHEY and CDR2 SVGEGT. The CDR3 DNA sequence: TGTGCCAGCAGGGACTGGGGGCGCGAGCAGTACGTC. Its translation is CASRDWGREQYV.

The chain combines TRBV5-1 with TRBJ2-5, with 8 nucleotides matching TRBD2. V trimming: 0 bases; J trimming: 10 bases; junction bases outside the gene matches: 14. Germline V CDR1 and CDR2: SGHRS, YFSETQ. CDR3 length equals 16 residues. As DNA, the CDR3 is TGCGCCAGCAGCTTGGCGTTGTCTAGCGGGCCTGAGGTCCAGTACTTC. It encodes CASSLALSSGPEVQYF.

V usage is TRBV6-2 or TRBV6-3 and J usage is TRBJ2-5, with D perhaps TRBD2 (5 bases). The CDR3 loop spans 13 amino acids. Germline CDR1 and CDR2: MNHEY and SVGEGT. Trimming shortened V by 2 bases and J by 4 bases, and 8 bases separated the two germline ends. The CDR3 sequence is CASSYGESETQYF. The CDR3 nucleotides read TGTGCCAGCAGTTACGGGGAGTCAGAGACCCAGTACTTC.

The chain combines TRBV29-1 with TRBJ2-5; maybe TRBD2 (6 bases). V was pared by 0 bases and J by 4 bases, with 15 bases between. The CDR3 has 15 residues. Germline values: CDR1 SQVTM, CDR2 ANQGSEA. The CDR3 region has the DNA TGCAGCGTTGAAGAACGAAGCCAGCGGGTAGAGACCCAGTACTTC. Its protein is CSVEERSQRVETQYF.

The chain employs TRBV12-3 or TRBV12-4 and TRBJ1-2, with TRBD1 as a possible D gene (5 bases). V was trimmed by 7 bases and J by 8 bases, leaving 23 bases between them. The CDR3 contains 15 residues. CDR3 coding DNA: TGTGCCAGCACCAGAACAGTCTCGGGGGTTCGGGGCTACACCTTC. This codes for CASTRTVSGVRGYTF.

In this sample, this clonotype turned up a few times. The V gene is TRBV5-5, the J gene TRBJ2-5; D is possibly TRBD2 (5 bases). Germline V lookup: CDR1 SGHKS, CDR2 YYEKEE (reference sequence). Between the trimmed V and J ends, which lost 4 bases and 5 bases, there was a span of 18 bases. The CDR3 spans 15 residues. The CDR3 here is CASSPSGPHTETQYF. CDR3 DNA sequence: TGTGCCAGCAGCCCCAGCGGACCCCACACGGAGACCCAGTACTTC.

The gene calls are TRBV29-1 and TRBJ2-1, with D possibly TRBD1 on 6 matching bases. The ends were cut back, 7 bases at V and 12 bases at J, with 19 bases in the middle. This CDR3 contains 12 residues. Looked up from germline, CDR1 is SQVTM and CDR2 is ANQGSEA. As DNA, the CDR3 is TGCAGCGCAGGGCTGGGGGCCCCTGGGCAGTTCTTC. Translation gives CSAGLGAPGQFF.

This clonotype has a handful of counts. This chain joins TRBV4-1 and TRBJ2-7; D tentatively fits TRBD1 or TRBD2 (5 bases each). Germline V gives CDR1 MGHRA, CDR2 YSYEKL. This CDR3 spans 15 amino acids. Trimming pared 0 bases from V and 3 bases from J, leaving 12 bases between. CDR3 in amino acids: CASSQDTGPLYEQYF. CDR3 nucleotide sequence: TGCGCCAGCAGCCAAGATACGGGGCCCCTCTACGAGCAGTACTTC.

The V and J genes are TRBV19 and TRBJ2-4, with a possible D match to TRBD1 (5 bases). V lost 5 bases, J lost 2 bases, and 10 bases lay in between. Germline V gene sequence: CDR1 LNHDA, CDR2 SQIVND (reference sequence). CDR3 length: 14 amino acids. The CDR3 nucleotides are TGTGCCAGTAGTGCAACAGGTTCCAAAAACATTCAGTACTTC. This encodes CASSATGSKNIQYF.

The chain uses TRBV4-3 and TRBJ2-3; 10 bases map to TRBD1. This CDR3 contains 15 residues. Losses at the gene ends were 1 base for V and 5 bases for J; bases not matched to a gene: 3. Germline values: CDR1 LGHNA, CDR2 YSLEER. CDR3 nucleotide sequence: TGCGCCAGCAGCCAAGGGGGGACAGGGGTAGATACGCAGTATTTT. Amino acid sequence: CASSQGGTGVDTQYF.

This clonotype occurred a few times. The V gene is TRBV7-8, the J gene TRBJ2-1; 9 positions match TRBD1. Unmatched junction bases numbered 14, after V lost 8 bases and J lost 9 bases. Germline values: CDR1 SGHVS, CDR2 FQNEAQ. CDR3 size: 15 residues. This CDR3 reads CASGPGTGFQGEQFF. CDR3 DNA sequence: TGTGCCAGCGGCCCCGGGACAGGGTTTCAAGGTGAGCAGTTCTTC.